The present T cell receptor beta chain was sequenced within a study of shared clonotypes between healthy human individuals. Regarding this clone: Antigen: not known.

Deep was the level at which the assay was run. Produced via immunoSEQ multiplex PCR; TCRdb's table is partial and in-frame only. The sample has approximately 2.1 million clones; approximately 95% are singletons. The split of CD4+ cells yielded CD45RA+ naive and CD45RA-negative memory subsets. This CDR3 is 12 amino acids long. Germline V gene sequence: CDR1 KGHSH, CDR2 LQKENI. V was clipped by 1 base and J by 8 bases, with 8 bases between them. Overall study results and limits: Larger richness was generally estimated for naive than memory subsets. Naive CD4 clonotype sharing across a handful of donors was 4% to 5.5%.

This TCR was sampled from a man between 18 and 35 years old in good health. Some clones in this sample may be carry-over from other donors' samples. The chain carries TRBV18 and TRBJ1-2; the D is unclear. The sequenced sample consisted of naive CD4+ T cells from PBMCs. The subset is: CD45RA+ positively selected. CDR3: CASSPLGRGYTF. As DNA, the CDR3 is TGTGCCAGCTCACCACTCGGAAGAGGCTACACCTTC.